These 6 T cell receptor beta chains originate from one sample sequenced in a study of Tregs in tolerant kidney transplant recipients. Profiled with immunoSEQ multiplex PCR; TCRdb holds only in-frame clones, not every one. The data show around 74,000 clones, 95% to 98% seen once. Sequenced material: CD4+ T cells from blood, taken before the transplant. The receptors here all came from a human donor who received a combined kidney and bone marrow transplant.

The rearrangement links TRBV10-3 to TRBJ2-7; 12 bases are shared with TRBD2. The CDR3 length is 16 residues. Germline lookup yields CDR1 ENHRY and CDR2 SYGVKD. The J segment lost 2 bases and the V segment lost 1 base, leaving 3 bases of the junction unmatched. CDR3 bases: TGTGCCATCAGTGAGTTAGGACTAGCGGGGACCTACGAGCAGTACTTC. Its translation is CAISELGLAGTYEQYF.

As DNA, the CDR3 is TGCGCCAGCAGCATCAGGGGGGACGAGCAGTACTTC. The encoded protein is CASSIRGDEQYF. This rearrangement joins TRBV5-1 to TRBJ2-7; D might be TRBD1 (7 bases). V lost 4 bases to trimming and J lost 5 bases, with 10 bases between them. CDR1 and CDR2 from the germline V gene are SGHRS and YFSETQ. The CDR3 covers 12 residues.

The chain employs TRBV7-9 and TRBJ2-5; 8 bases are a match to TRBD2. V shed 8 bases, J shed 3 bases, and the junction held 5 bases outside the gene matches. In germline, CDR1 is SEHNR, CDR2 FQNEAQ (reference sequence). The CDR3 has 13 residues. The CDR3 region is CASGDSGKETQYF. Here the CDR3 DNA reads TGTGCCAGCGGGGATAGCGGGAAAGAGACCCAGTACTTC.

The V gene is TRBV11-2, the J gene TRBJ2-2; 11 nucleotides align to TRBD2. V shed 4 bases and J 4 bases; nucleotides not matched to a gene: 5. From germline, CDR1 is SGHAT and CDR2 FQNNGV. This CDR3 region has 16 residues. Written as DNA, the CDR3 is TGTGCCAGCAGCTACGGGACTAGCGGAAGCACCGGGGAGCTGTTTTTT. Its protein product is CASSYGTSGSTGELFF.

The chain links TRBV7-2 to TRBJ1-5; 7 positions match TRBD1. This CDR3 spans 15 amino acids. In germline, CDR1 is SGHTA, CDR2 FQGNSA. Trimming at V came to 2 bases and at J to 6 bases, leaving 7 bases not matched to a gene. In nucleotides, the CDR3 is TGTGCCAGCAGCTTACGACAGGGCGGGTTTCAGCCCCAGCATTTT. Translating gives CASSLRQGGFQPQHF. Full variable domain (rest looked up from reference TRBV7-2 and TRBJ1-5): GAGVSQSPSNKVTEKGKDVELRCDPISGHTALYWYRQSLGQGLEFLIYFQGNSAPDKSGLPSDRFSAERTGGSVSTLTIQRTQQEDSAVYLCASSLRQGGFQPQHFGDGTRLSIL.

V is TRBV30 and J is TRBJ1-3, with 9 bases fitting TRBD1. V trimming: 3 bases; J trimming: 3 bases; junction bases outside the gene matches: 9. The CDR3 length is 16 residues. Germline CDR1 is GTSNPN and CDR2 is SVGIG (reference sequence). The chain's CDR3 is CAWRGTGYEGGNTIYF. As DNA, the CDR3 is TGTGCCTGGAGGGGGACAGGGTACGAGGGTGGAAACACCATATATTTT. The full variable domain, rest sourced from reference TRBV30 and TRBJ1-3, is SQTIHQWPATLVQPVGSPLSLECTVEGTSNPNLYWYRQAAGRGLQLLFYSVGIGQISSEVPQNLSASRPQDRQFILSSKKLLLSDSGFYLCAWRGTGYEGGNTIYFGEGSWLTVV.